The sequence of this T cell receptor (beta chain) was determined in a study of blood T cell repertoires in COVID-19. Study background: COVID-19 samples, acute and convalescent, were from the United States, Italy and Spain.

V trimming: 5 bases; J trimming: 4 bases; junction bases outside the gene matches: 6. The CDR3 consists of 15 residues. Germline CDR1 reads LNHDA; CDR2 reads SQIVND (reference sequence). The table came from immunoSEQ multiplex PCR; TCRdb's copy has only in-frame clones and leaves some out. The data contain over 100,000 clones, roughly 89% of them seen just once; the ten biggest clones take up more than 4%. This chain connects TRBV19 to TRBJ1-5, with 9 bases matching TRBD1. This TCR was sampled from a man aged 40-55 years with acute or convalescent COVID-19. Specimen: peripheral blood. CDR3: CASSGTGTGNQPQHF. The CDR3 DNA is TGTGCCAGTAGTGGAACCGGGACAGGGAATCAGCCCCAGCATTTT.